A single sample is the source of the 20 T cell receptor beta chains below, sequenced in a study of blood T cell repertoires in COVID-19. Measured with immunoSEQ multiplex PCR; TCRdb has only the in-frame clones, and not every one. Of a few hundred thousand clones listed, 70% to 90% are singletons. The sequencing sample was made of peripheral blood. Receptor source: a man younger than 45 who had recovered from COVID-19.

The genes are TRBV21-1 and TRBJ1-2. TRBV21-1 is annotated as a pseudogene. This CDR3 contains 18 residues. The CDR3 DNA reads as TGTGCCAGCAGCAAAGTCAAAGGAGCAGCCTGTTCTAACTATGGCTACACCTTC. Its translation is CASSKVKGAACSNYGYTF.

The chain has TRBV12-3 or TRBV12-4 and TRBJ1-5; TRBD1 aligns across 7 bases. This CDR3 has 12 amino acids. V dropped 6 bases and J dropped 7; count of bases not matched to a gene: 3. In DNA form, the CDR3 reads TGTGCCAGCAGCGACAGGGCCCAGCCCCAGCATTTT. It encodes CASSDRAQPQHF.

The gene calls are TRBV6-4 and TRBJ2-7; no clear D. The CDR3 runs 13 residues. V was trimmed by 5 bases and J by 3 bases, leaving 11 bases between them. Germline CDR1 and CDR2: MRHNA and SNTAGT. The CDR3 bases are TGTGCCAGCAGTTACGGGTCTGGCTACGAGCAGTACTTC. Protein product: CASSYGSGYEQYF.

The V and J genes are TRBV12-3 or TRBV12-4 and TRBJ1-1, with D uncertain. Trimming took off 2 bases at V and 7 bases at J, with 8 bases between the two ends. The CDR3 length is 12 residues. The CDR3 DNA reads as TGTGCCAGCAGTTTAACCTATCTTGAAGCTTTCTTT. This codes for CASSLTYLEAFF.

This chain links TRBV29-1 with TRBJ1-3; 9 nucleotides agree with TRBD1. With 7 bases clipped from V and 5 bases from J, the junction kept 6 bases outside the gene matches. Germline-derived CDR1 and CDR2 are SQVTM and ANQGSEA. This CDR3 region has 13 residues. CDR3 protein: CSAGTGMRNTIYF. CDR3 nucleotides: TGCAGCGCCGGGACAGGGATGAGAAACACCATATATTTT.

This chain joins TRBV6-5 and TRBJ2-7, with D possibly being TRBD1 (6 bases). The CDR3 contains 13 residues. Trimming removed 6 bases from V and 3 bases from J, with 12 bases in between. Germline assignment: CDR1 MNHEY and CDR2 SVGAGI. CDR3 in amino acids: CASRRPTGYEQYF. As DNA, the CDR3 is TGTGCCAGCAGACGTCCGACAGGCTACGAGCAGTACTTC.

This chain uses TRBV6-2 or TRBV6-3 with TRBJ2-2; 9 nucleotides line up with TRBD1. V gave up 6 bases and J gave up 2 bases; unmatched junction bases: 7. Looked up from germline, CDR1 is MNHEY and CDR2 is SVGEGT. The CDR3 length is 16 residues. DNA of the CDR3: TGTGCCAGCAGCCCTACGGGACAGGGTAACACCGGGGAGCTGTTTTTT. It specifies CASSPTGQGNTGELFF.

V is TRBV15 and J is TRBJ2-3; D is unresolved. V was pared by 3 bases and J by 0 bases, with 10 bases between. Germline V gene sequence: CDR1 LNHNV, CDR2 YYDKDF (reference sequence). The CDR3 sequence is 15 residues long. For the CDR3, the DNA is TGTGCCACCAGCAGGATACTAAAGAGCACAGATACGCAGTATTTT. It is translated as CATSRILKSTDTQYF.

This rearrangement joins TRBV6-6 to TRBJ2-6; 7 nucleotides agree with TRBD2. This CDR3 comprises 17 residues. The germline CDR1 and CDR2 sequences are MNHNY and SVGAGI (reference sequence). Trimming at V came to 5 bases and at J to 0 bases, leaving 7 bases not matched to a gene. CDR3 in amino acids: CASSPLSGGSGANVLTF. CDR3 bases: TGTGCCAGCAGTCCCCTCTCGGGGGGCTCTGGGGCCAACGTCCTGACTTTC.

In DNA form, the CDR3 reads TGTGCCAGCCGGGCCCGGGACAGGGTTTTCTACGAGCAGTACTTC. Protein sequence: CASRARDRVFYEQYF. V is TRBV18 and J is TRBJ2-7, with 9 bases fitting TRBD1. Germline loops: CDR1 KGHSH, CDR2 LQKENI. Trimming took 8 bases from V and 3 from J; bases not matched to a gene: 11. The CDR3 loop spans 15 amino acids. Based on the CDR3 plus reference TRBV18 and TRBJ2-7, the full variable domain is NAGVMQNPRHLVRRRGQEARLRCSPMKGHSHVYWYRQLPEEGLKFMVYLQKENIIDESGMPKERFSAEFPKEGPSILRIQQVVRGDSAAYFCASRARDRVFYEQYFGPGTRLTVT.

The chain carries TRBV7-6 and TRBJ2-5; D might be TRBD2 (7 bases). V shed 5 bases and J shed 0 bases, with 19 bases lying between them. Looked up from germline, CDR1 is SGHVS and CDR2 is FNYEAQ. The CDR3 runs to 17 residues. CDR3 region: CASSPRGAGANQETQYF. CDR3 sequence (DNA): TGTGCCAGCAGCCCGAGAGGGGCGGGGGCGAACCAAGAGACCCAGTACTTC.

This clone appeared once. The V and J genes are TRBV7-8 and TRBJ2-7, with 8 bases aligning to TRBD2. Germline V gene data show CDR1 as SGHVS and CDR2 as FQNEAQ. The J segment lost 2 bases and the V segment lost 1 base, leaving 1 base of the junction unmatched. The CDR3 extends over 14 amino acids. The CDR3 DNA follows: TGTGCCAGCAGCTTAGGTAGCGGGACCTACGAGCAGTACTTC. Translation: CASSLGSGTYEQYF.

The genes are TRBV5-1 and TRBJ1-6, with 10 positions matching TRBD1. The CDR3 is 17 residues long. The trim removed 4 bases at V and 1 base at J, leaving 5 bases unmatched. In germline, CDR1 is SGHRS, CDR2 YFSETQ. The CDR3 DNA reads as TGCGCCAGCAGCGGCGGGACAGGGGTTTCCTATAATTCACCCCTCCACTTT. It yields the protein CASSGGTGVSYNSPLHF.

In this sample, this clone turned up a few times. This chain uses TRBV25-1 with TRBJ1-5, with TRBD1 as a possible D gene (6 bases). The V gene lost 3 bases and the J gene lost 7 bases, with 13 bases spanning the gap. The CDR3 covers 14 residues. The V gene's germline CDR1 is MGHDK and CDR2 SYGVNS. The CDR3 DNA reads as TGTGCCAGCAGTGATCTTAACAGGGCCCAGCCCCAGCATTTT. Its translation: CASSDLNRAQPQHF.

The genes are TRBV7-9 and TRBJ2-7; 8 nucleotides match TRBD2. CDR3 length: 13 residues. The germline CDR1 and CDR2 sequences are SEHNR and FQNEAQ (reference sequence). The junction had 5 bases not matched to a gene; V was cut back by 6 bases and J by 4 bases. The CDR3 loop reads CASRREAGYEQYF. In nucleotides, the CDR3 is TGTGCCAGCAGGCGGGAGGCGGGATACGAGCAGTACTTC.

In this sample, this clone turned up once. This rearrangement joins TRBV19 to TRBJ1-1; 11 bases align to TRBD1. V lost 9 bases to trimming and J lost 1 base; unmatched junction nucleotides: 4. Germline CDR1 LNHDA, CDR2 SQIVND (reference sequence). This CDR3 region has 14 residues. CDR3 DNA: TGTGCCAGCAGGGACAGGGGGGCGAACACTGAAGCTTTCTTT. This translates into CASRDRGANTEAFF.

This chain uses TRBV19 with TRBJ1-2, with 7 bases fitting TRBD1. V lost 4 bases, J lost 6 bases, and 8 bases stayed unmatched. From germline, CDR1 is LNHDA and CDR2 SQIVND (reference sequence). The CDR3 has 14 residues. In nucleotides, the CDR3 is TGTGCCAGTAGTACAAGCTTGGGACAGAATGGCTACACCTTC. Translated, it gives CASSTSLGQNGYTF. Looking up the rest from reference TRBV19 and TRBJ1-2 gives the full variable domain: DGGITQSPKYLFRKEGQNVTLSCEQNLNHDAMYWYRQDPGQGLRLIYYSQIVNDFQKGDIAEGYSVSREKKESFPLTVTSAQKNPTAFYLCASSTSLGQNGYTFGSGTRLTVV.

The V call is TRBV27, the J call TRBJ1-2; possible D gene TRBD1, 5 bases. The CDR3 contains 14 residues. Germline V gene lookup returns CDR1 MNHEY and CDR2 SMNVEV (reference sequence). Deletions cut 3 bases from V and 4 bases from J, with 12 bases between. The CDR3 spells CASSLSRVGYGYTF. The CDR3 nucleotides are TGTGCCAGCAGTTTGAGCAGGGTTGGCTATGGCTACACCTTC.

This clone was seen a handful of times. This chain links TRBV9 with TRBJ1-3; tentatively, D is TRBD1 (6 bases). Trimming took off 0 bases at V and 0 bases at J, with 7 bases between the two ends. The CDR3 covers 15 residues. The germline CDR1 and CDR2 sequences are SGDLS and YYNGEE. CDR3 amino acids: CASSVGGGSGNTIYF. The CDR3 DNA reads as TGTGCCAGCAGCGTAGGAGGGGGCTCTGGAAACACCATATATTTT.

The rearrangement joins TRBV5-4 to TRBJ2-1, with D perhaps TRBD1 (6 bases). V was trimmed by 4 bases and J by 1 base, leaving 18 bases between them. The germline CDR1 and CDR2 sequences are SGHNT and YYREEE (reference sequence). CDR3 length equals 17 residues. The CDR3 DNA reads as TGTGCCAGCAGCCCCGGGACACCGCTTTTTTCCTACAATGAGCAGTTCTTC. Translating it yields CASSPGTPLFSYNEQFF.